The present T cell receptor (beta chain) was sequenced within a study of blood T cell repertoires in COVID-19. Across the whole study: Donors in the United States, Italy and Spain gave samples during acute or convalescent COVID-19.

A note on this clone: Other DNA variants within this sample encode the same CDR3.

Measured with immunoSEQ multiplex PCR; TCRdb has only the in-frame clones, and not every one. The data hold hundreds of thousands of clones, with 85% observed a single time. J gave up 1 base and V 2 bases, and 1 base lay outside the gene matches. CDR1 and CDR2 (germline): SGHRS, YFSETQ. This CDR3 is built from 14 residues. The chain is built from TRBV5-1 and TRBJ2-5; 8 bases fit TRBD2. Source material: peripheral blood. The origin of this receptor is a woman aged 18 to 35 with acute or convalescent COVID-19. The CDR3 is CASSLLAAQETQYF. CDR3 DNA sequence: TGCGCCAGCAGCTTACTAGCGGCCCAAGAGACCCAGTACTTC.